This entry describes one T cell receptor (beta chain). No antigen is known for it. The data belong to a study of cytomegalovirus exposure and HLA in healthy donors. General study findings and limits: Subsequent analysis of the approximately 120 validation repertoires found a tendency for first-cohort TCR clusters to co-occur. The authors enumerated 164 TCR beta chains as linked to cytomegalovirus. Three CMV-associated chains proved CMV antigen-specific in vitro.

Here immunoSEQ multiplex PCR was the method, and the copy in TCRdb shows in-frame clones only, minus some. This sample has over 110,000 clones, with around 87% found just once. The CDR3 is 13 residues long. The germline V gene encodes CDR1 SGHNT and CDR2 YYREEE (reference sequence). The V gene lost 2 bases and the J gene lost 3 bases, with 8 bases spanning the gap. The TCR sequence derives from a man younger than 35 in good health and CMV-seropositive. Sequenced input: PBMCs. This rearrangement joins TRBV5-4 to TRBJ1-2; D gene ambiguous. The CDR3 protein is CASSFASDYGYTF. The CDR3 region has the DNA TGTGCCAGCAGCTTTGCCAGCGACTATGGCTACACCTTC.